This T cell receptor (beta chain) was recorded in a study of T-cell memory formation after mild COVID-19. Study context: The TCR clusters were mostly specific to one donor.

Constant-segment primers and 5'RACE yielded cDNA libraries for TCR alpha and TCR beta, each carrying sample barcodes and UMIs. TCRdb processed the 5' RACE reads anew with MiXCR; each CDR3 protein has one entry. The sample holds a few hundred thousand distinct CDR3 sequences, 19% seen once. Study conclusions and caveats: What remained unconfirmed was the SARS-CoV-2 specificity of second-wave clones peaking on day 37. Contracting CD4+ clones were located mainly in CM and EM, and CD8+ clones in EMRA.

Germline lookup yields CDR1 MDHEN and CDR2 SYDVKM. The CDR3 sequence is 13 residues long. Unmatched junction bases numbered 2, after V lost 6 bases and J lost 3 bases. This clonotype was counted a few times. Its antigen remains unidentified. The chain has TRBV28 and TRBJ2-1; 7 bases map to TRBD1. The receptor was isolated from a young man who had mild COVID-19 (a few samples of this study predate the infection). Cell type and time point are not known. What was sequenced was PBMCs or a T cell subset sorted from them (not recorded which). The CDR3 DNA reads TGTGCCAGCAGGCCAGGGGGCTACAATGAGCAGTTCTTC. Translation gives CASRPGGYNEQFF.